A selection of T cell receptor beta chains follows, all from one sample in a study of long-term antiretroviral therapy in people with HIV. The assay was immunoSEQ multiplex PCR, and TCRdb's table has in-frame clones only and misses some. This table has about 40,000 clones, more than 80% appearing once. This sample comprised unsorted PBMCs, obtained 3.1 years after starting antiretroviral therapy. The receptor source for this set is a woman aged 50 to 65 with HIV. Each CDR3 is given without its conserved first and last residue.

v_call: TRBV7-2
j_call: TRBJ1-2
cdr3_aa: ASSPTAGPVYGYT

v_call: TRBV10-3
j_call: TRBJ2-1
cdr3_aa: AISEPYKTDEQF

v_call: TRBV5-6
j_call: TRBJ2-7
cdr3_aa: ASSPHPFYEQY

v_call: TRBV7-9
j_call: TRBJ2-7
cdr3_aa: ASSGTEDSLNFYEQY

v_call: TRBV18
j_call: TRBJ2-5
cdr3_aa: ASSPGPLPNQETQY

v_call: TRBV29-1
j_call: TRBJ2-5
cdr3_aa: SAGTGSKTQY

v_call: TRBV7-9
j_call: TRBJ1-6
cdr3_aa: ASSLVMGGLGNSPLH

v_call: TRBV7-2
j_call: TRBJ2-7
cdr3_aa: ASSLDRGYEQY

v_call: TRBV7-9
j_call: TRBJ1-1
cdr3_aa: ASSLHGEEAF

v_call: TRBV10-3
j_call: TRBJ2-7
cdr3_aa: AISDFDRGHEQY

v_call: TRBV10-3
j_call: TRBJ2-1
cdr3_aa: AISEQGNEQF

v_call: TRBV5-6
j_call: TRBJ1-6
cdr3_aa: ASSFRQGGPNSPLH

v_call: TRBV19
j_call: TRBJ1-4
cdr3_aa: ASSPWGGEKLF

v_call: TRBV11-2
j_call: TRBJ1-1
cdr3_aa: ASSLQGGTEAF

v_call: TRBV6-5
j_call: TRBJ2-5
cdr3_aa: ASSYSGLGVGTQY

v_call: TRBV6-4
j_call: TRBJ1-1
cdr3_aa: ASRGQGFAAEAF

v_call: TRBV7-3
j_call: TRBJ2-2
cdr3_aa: ASSLSASRAGELF

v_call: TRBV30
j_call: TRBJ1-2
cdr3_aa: AWSGPSSNYGYT

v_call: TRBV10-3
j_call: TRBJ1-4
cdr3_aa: AISDKTGPVVKLF

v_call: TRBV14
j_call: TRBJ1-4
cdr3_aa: ASSKDPGANEKLF

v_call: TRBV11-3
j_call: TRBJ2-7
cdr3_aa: ASSPGAAYEQY

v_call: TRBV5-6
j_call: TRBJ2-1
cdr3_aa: ASSLGRPYNEQF

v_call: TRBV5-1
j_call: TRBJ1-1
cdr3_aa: ASSPTGGITEAF

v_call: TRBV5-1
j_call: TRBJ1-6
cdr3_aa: ASSLAENSNSPLH

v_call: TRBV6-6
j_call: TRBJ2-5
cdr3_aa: ASSWFGQLGETQY

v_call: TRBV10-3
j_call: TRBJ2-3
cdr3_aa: AISENTGGPDTQY

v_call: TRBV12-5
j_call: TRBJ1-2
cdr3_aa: ASGTKRTVSGYT

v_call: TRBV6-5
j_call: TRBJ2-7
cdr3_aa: ASRSERGLSYEQY

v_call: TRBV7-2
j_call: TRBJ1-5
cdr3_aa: ASSFRTGLGSNQPQH

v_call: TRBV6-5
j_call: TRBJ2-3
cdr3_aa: ASSWELAGGLDTQY

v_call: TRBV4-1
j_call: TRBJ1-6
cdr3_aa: ASSQEDTYNSPLH

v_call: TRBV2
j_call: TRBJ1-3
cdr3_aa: ASSEVPNYSGNTIY

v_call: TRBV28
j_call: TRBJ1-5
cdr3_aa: ASNSRQGLGNQPQH

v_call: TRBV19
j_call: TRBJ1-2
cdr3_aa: ASSTKHYGYT

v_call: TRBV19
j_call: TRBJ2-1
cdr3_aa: ASSLAGAAYNEQF

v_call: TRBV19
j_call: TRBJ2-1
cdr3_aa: ASSISAGGDEQF

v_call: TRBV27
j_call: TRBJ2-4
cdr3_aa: ASSLSRQGRNIQY

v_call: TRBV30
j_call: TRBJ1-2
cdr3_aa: AWSVRQGNGYT

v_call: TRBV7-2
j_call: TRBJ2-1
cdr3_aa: ASTVRLAGGNEQF